Included here is one T cell receptor (beta chain) sequence, with context. This table comes from immunoSEQ multiplex PCR, and its TCRdb copy is limited to in-frame clones, with some not included. This table holds around 1,700 clones, under 90% found once. These data are taken from a study of ipilimumab plus nivolumab after autologous stem cell transplantation. This sample comprised PBMCs, obtained in a trial of ipilimumab plus nivolumab as post-transplant consolidation. The receptor comes from a female donor with multiple myeloma.

In DNA form, the CDR3 reads TGCGCCAGCAGCTTGCAGGCTCCTAATGAAAAACTGTTTTTT. Translating it yields CASSLQAPNEKLFF. The chain links TRBV5-1 to TRBJ1-4; D remains unclear. The CDR3 contains 14 residues. Germline-derived CDR1 and CDR2 are SGHRS and YFSETQ. Trimming removed 1 base from V and 3 bases from J, with 7 bases in between.